Listed below are T cell receptor beta chains from one sample, sequenced in a study of blood T cell repertoires in COVID-19. Profiling relied on immunoSEQ multiplex PCR, and the TCRdb table lists in-frame clones only, not all of them. The sample comprises 35,000 or so clones, approximately 86% of which are singletons, and around 6.5% rests with the top ten. The specimen was peripheral blood. The source is a human donor in a cohort sampled during active COVID-19. The conserved cysteine and the conserved F or W are not part of the CDR3 here.

j_call: TRBJ2-2; v_call: TRBV27; cdr3_aa: ASSLNRASTGELF
j_call: TRBJ1-4; v_call: TRBV7-2; cdr3_aa: ASSLDNSRLF
j_call: TRBJ2-5; v_call: TRBV12-3/TRBV12-4; cdr3_aa: ASSFPGTQY
j_call: TRBJ2-7; v_call: TRBV4-1; cdr3_aa: ASSQDPGRPYEQY
j_call: TRBJ1-1; v_call: TRBV18; cdr3_aa: ASSPAQGAETEAF
j_call: TRBJ1-2; v_call: TRBV29-1; cdr3_aa: SVYGAGAGRDGYT
j_call: TRBJ2-3; v_call: TRBV11-2; cdr3_aa: ASSLEDMGLPTDTQY
j_call: TRBJ2-1; v_call: TRBV6-2/TRBV6-3; cdr3_aa: ASSYTAGGNEQF
j_call: TRBJ2-2; v_call: TRBV7-9; cdr3_aa: ASSLVTGGNTGELF
j_call: TRBJ2-5; v_call: TRBV19; cdr3_aa: ASTLPEGSSRGPQETQY
j_call: TRBJ1-1; v_call: TRBV12-3/TRBV12-4; cdr3_aa: ASSRAGRAEAF
j_call: TRBJ2-7; v_call: TRBV6-6; cdr3_aa: ASTDKYNEQY
j_call: TRBJ1-1; v_call: TRBV19; cdr3_aa: ASSIRDRGTEAF
j_call: TRBJ2-2; v_call: TRBV19; cdr3_aa: ASRQWGRGAGTGELF
j_call: TRBJ1-1; v_call: TRBV27; cdr3_aa: ASSWTGSTEAF
j_call: TRBJ2-7; v_call: TRBV27; cdr3_aa: ASRLGGGGEQY
j_call: TRBJ2-7; v_call: TRBV9; cdr3_aa: ASSVSPGTTYEQY
j_call: TRBJ2-3; v_call: TRBV11-2; cdr3_aa: ASSLDLDPTDTQY
j_call: TRBJ2-3; v_call: TRBV6-1; cdr3_aa: ASSDSDFLDPDTQY
j_call: TRBJ1-2; v_call: TRBV14; cdr3_aa: ASSLHGADGYT
j_call: TRBJ2-7; v_call: TRBV23-1; cdr3_aa: ASSPPGQGAYEQY
j_call: TRBJ1-4; v_call: TRBV4-1; cdr3_aa: ASSQPTDRGREKLF
j_call: TRBJ2-7; v_call: TRBV5-5; cdr3_aa: ASSWDREDEQY
j_call: TRBJ2-7; v_call: TRBV13; cdr3_aa: ASSLNYLYEQY
j_call: TRBJ2-5; v_call: TRBV19; cdr3_aa: ASSIGTSPETQY
j_call: TRBJ2-1; v_call: TRBV6-4; cdr3_aa: ASSDSAGSYNEQF
j_call: TRBJ1-5; v_call: TRBV4-2; cdr3_aa: ASSQDSGAHQPQH
j_call: TRBJ2-1; v_call: TRBV6-2/TRBV6-3; cdr3_aa: ASSGVKGGTSEQF
j_call: TRBJ1-2; v_call: TRBV7-2; cdr3_aa: ASSFGTGPHGYT
j_call: TRBJ1-6; v_call: TRBV28; cdr3_aa: ASSLGRDFYNSPLH
j_call: TRBJ2-6; v_call: TRBV3-1/TRBV3-2; cdr3_aa: ASSLTGSGANVLT
j_call: TRBJ2-3; v_call: TRBV7-9; cdr3_aa: ASSLGLAVADTQY
j_call: TRBJ2-3; v_call: TRBV13; cdr3_aa: ASSLLAALSQDTQY
j_call: TRBJ2-5; v_call: TRBV5-1; cdr3_aa: ASSLVTSGKGETQY
j_call: TRBJ1-4; v_call: TRBV7-9; cdr3_aa: ASSPGYGEVEKLF
j_call: TRBJ2-2; v_call: TRBV18; cdr3_aa: ASSPYNGELF
j_call: TRBJ2-5; v_call: TRBV6-6; cdr3_aa: ASGGDRAGTQY
j_call: TRBJ2-1; v_call: TRBV5-1; cdr3_aa: ASNPWAGAGNEQF
j_call: TRBJ2-1; v_call: TRBV7-8; cdr3_aa: ASSLPGTKSYNEQF
j_call: TRBJ2-2; v_call: TRBV15; cdr3_aa: ATNPGRTSLTPQTGELF
j_call: TRBJ2-3; v_call: TRBV5-4; cdr3_aa: ASSLSRRGGGTQY
j_call: TRBJ2-5; v_call: TRBV2; cdr3_aa: ASSQGQGSYQETQY
j_call: TRBJ1-2; v_call: TRBV18; cdr3_aa: ASSPGTGGIFSGGYT
j_call: TRBJ1-1; v_call: TRBV28; cdr3_aa: ASRGGSVGTANTEAF
j_call: TRBJ2-5; v_call: TRBV19; cdr3_aa: ASSPGLGGLMQETQY
j_call: TRBJ1-5; v_call: TRBV19; cdr3_aa: ASSVGQRHQPQH
j_call: TRBJ2-7; v_call: TRBV19; cdr3_aa: ASSTRGVPYEQY
j_call: TRBJ2-3; v_call: TRBV19; cdr3_aa: ASSYPWGSGNTDTQY
j_call: TRBJ2-6; v_call: TRBV6-2/TRBV6-3; cdr3_aa: ASSYQGGANVLT
j_call: TRBJ2-7; v_call: TRBV9; cdr3_aa: ASSPRPGQGPYEQY